The T cell receptor beta chain under discussion was sequenced for a study of blood T cell repertoires in COVID-19. For the study at large: PBMCs, B-cell-depleted T cells, or T cells provided the cDNA or gDNA that made up the material.

Trimming removed 3 bases at V and 4 bases at J, with 9 bases between. Germline values: CDR1 SGHNT, CDR2 YENEEA. The CDR3 runs to 13 residues. Sequenced by immunoSEQ multiplex PCR; TCRdb stores in-frame clones only, minus some. The table lists fewer than 350,000 clones, approximately 89% of them singletons. The chain links TRBV11-3 to TRBJ1-2; D unresolved. The sequenced sample was peripheral blood. The TCR sequence derives from a woman in her sixties or seventies with COVID-19, enrolled during active disease. The CDR3 DNA follows: TGTGCCAGCAGCTTCGGTGGTGGCTATGGCTACACCTTC. This encodes CASSFGGGYGYTF. Full variable domain (missing parts from reference TRBV11-3 and TRBJ1-2): EAGVVQSPRYKIIEKKQPVAFWCNPISGHNTLYWYLQNLGQGPELLIRYENEEAVDDSQLPKDRFSAERLKGVDSTLKIQPAELGDSAVYLCASSFGGGYGYTFGSGTRLTVV.